The clone carrying this TCR beta chain came up many times. Antigen unknown. These data come from a study of T cells in Graves' hyperthyroidism and ophthalmopathy. CDR1 and CDR2 from the germline V gene are DFQATT and SNEGSKA (reference sequence). V gave up 2 bases and J gave up 5 bases, with 13 bases separating them. CDR3 size: 13 residues. Study-wide findings and caveats: Blood also held most thyroid clonotypes expanded beyond 0.001. A model using 13 V-J features told ophthalmopathy apart from stable hyperthyroidism.

Enrolled ophthalmopathy patients presented with a Clinical Activity Score of at least 3, a NOSPECS grade of at least 4, and disease duration under 3 months. Template material for amplifying TCR beta CDR3 regions consisted of RNA transcripts. In the first-round RT-PCR of the TCR CDR3, the HTBI primer set was used. MiXCR, applied by TCRdb to the multiplex PCR reads, yields one record per CDR3 protein. The table has 200,000 to 300,000 distinct CDR3 sequences, approximately 16% seen once. The receptor comes from a woman aged 18-29 years with Graves' ophthalmopathy. Sequencing input: blood. The chain employs TRBV20-1 and TRBJ2-7; no firm D call. The CDR3 region is CSARNVDWNEQYF. The CDR3 nucleotides read TGCAGTGCTAGAAATGTGGATTGGAACGAGCAGTACTTC.